These T cell receptor beta chains were read from a single sample in a study of CD8 T cells in ankylosing spondylitis. TCRdb reprocessed the 5' RACE reads via MiXCR and lists one record per CDR3 protein. The data contain approximately 260,000 distinct CDR3 sequences, around 7.8% of them singletons. The sample comprised blood, either unsorted or a sorted T cell fraction (not recorded which). These receptors originate from a male donor with ankylosing spondylitis or in good health (not recorded which). Each CDR3 is given with its conserved first and last residue. A D gene is named only where the DNA matches it firmly. The listing skips clone size in some rows; elsewhere it reads once, few, many or a size class.

clone_size j_call d_call v_call cdr3_nt cdr3_aa
. TRBJ2-7 . TRBV7-8 TGTGCCAGCAGCTCGTCTAGCGAGAGGGGCTACGAGCAGTACTTC CASSSSSERGYEQYF
. TRBJ2-7 . TRBV7-8 TGTGCCAGCAGCGGATGGACCTACGAGCAGTACTTC CASSGWTYEQYF
many TRBJ2-7 . TRBV24-1 TGTGCCACCAGTGTGGGGGACACCTACGAGCAGTACTTC CATSVGDTYEQYF
many TRBJ2-5 . TRBV5-6 TGTGCCAGCAGCTTGGCATCGGAAGAGACCCAGTACTTC CASSLASEETQYF
few TRBJ1-2 . TRBV18 TGTGCCAGCTCACCGGTCCCCGTAAACTATGGCTACACCTTC CASSPVPVNYGYTF
many TRBJ1-2 . TRBV6-5 TGTGCCAGCACGGGCCTGGCAGGCGGCTACACCTTC CASTGLAGGYTF
many TRBJ1-5 TRBD1 TRBV6-1 TGTGCCAGCAGTCGACAGGGGAAGAGCAATCAGCCCCAGCATTTT CASSRQGKSNQPQHF
many TRBJ2-5 . TRBV10-2 TGCGCCAGCAGTTTTCTGCGTGCTATGCAGACCCAGTACTTC CASSFLRAMQTQYF
few TRBJ2-2 . TRBV19 TGTGCCAGTAACCGTGGTAGCACCGGGGAGCTGTTTTTT CASNRGSTGELFF
many TRBJ2-7 TRBD2 TRBV5-1 TGCGCCAGCAGCGGGGGCCTAGCGGGAGCCTCCTACGAGCAGTACTTC CASSGGLAGASYEQYF
. TRBJ1-2 TRBD1 TRBV7-2 TGTGCCAGCAGCCCCAGGACAGGGGGCTATGGCTACACCTTC CASSPRTGGYGYTF
many TRBJ2-2 . TRBV7-2 TGTGCCAGCAGCTTAGCCAGACGTACCGGGGAGCTGTTTTTT CASSLARRTGELFF
many TRBJ2-4 . TRBV27 TGTGCCAGCAGTGCCTCAGGGTTCAACCTAAACATTCAGTACTTC CASSASGFNLNIQYF
many TRBJ2-1 . TRBV3-1 TGTGCCAGCAGCCCTTGGCGAGATCCCTACAATGAGCAGTTCTTC CASSPWRDPYNEQFF
many TRBJ2-1 TRBD2 TRBV7-2 TGTGCCAGCAGCTTAGGTCCGGGAGGGGGCAATGAGCAGTTCTTC CASSLGPGGGNEQFF
many TRBJ2-1 . TRBV12-3/TRBV12-4 TGTGCCAGCCAGTCGCAGGGGCTAGACAATGAGCAGTTCTTC CASQSQGLDNEQFF
many TRBJ2-7 TRBD1 TRBV20-1 TGCAGTGCCGAAGGGACAGAGTCCTACGAGCAGTACTTC CSAEGTESYEQYF
many TRBJ1-2 . TRBV7-9 TGTGCCAGCAGCTTCCTTTCGGCTTCTAACTATGGCTACACCTTC CASSFLSASNYGYTF
many TRBJ2-1 . TRBV12-3/TRBV12-4 TGTGCCAGCAGTCCCGATTCGGTAGATCCCGAGCAGTTCTTC CASSPDSVDPEQFF
few TRBJ1-2 . TRBV19 TGTGCCAGTAGTATTAGTGTCCAGGATGATGGCTACACCTTC CASSISVQDDGYTF
many TRBJ2-7 . TRBV7-2 TGTGCCAGCAGCTTGGGTGGGATGTACTACGAGCAGTACTTC CASSLGGMYYEQYF
once TRBJ1-2 . TRBV4-3 TGCGCCAGCAGCCAAGACGTAGGGACTGAGGCTGGCTACACCTTC CASSQDVGTEAGYTF
many TRBJ2-7 . TRBV20-1 TGCAGTGCTAGAGTGGCCCCCTACGAGCAGTACTTC CSARVAPYEQYF
once TRBJ2-7 . TRBV6-2/TRBV6-3 TGTGCCAGCAGATCCTCCGACGGCTACGAGCAGTACTTC CASRSSDGYEQYF
few TRBJ1-3 . TRBV30 TGTGCCTGGAGTGTACTGGGGGTTGACTCTGGAAACACCATATATTTT CAWSVLGVDSGNTIYF
once TRBJ2-2 . TRBV12-3/TRBV12-4 TGTGCCAGCAGTTCGCCGGACAGCTCCTTCTCTCCGTTTTTT CASSSPDSSFSPFF